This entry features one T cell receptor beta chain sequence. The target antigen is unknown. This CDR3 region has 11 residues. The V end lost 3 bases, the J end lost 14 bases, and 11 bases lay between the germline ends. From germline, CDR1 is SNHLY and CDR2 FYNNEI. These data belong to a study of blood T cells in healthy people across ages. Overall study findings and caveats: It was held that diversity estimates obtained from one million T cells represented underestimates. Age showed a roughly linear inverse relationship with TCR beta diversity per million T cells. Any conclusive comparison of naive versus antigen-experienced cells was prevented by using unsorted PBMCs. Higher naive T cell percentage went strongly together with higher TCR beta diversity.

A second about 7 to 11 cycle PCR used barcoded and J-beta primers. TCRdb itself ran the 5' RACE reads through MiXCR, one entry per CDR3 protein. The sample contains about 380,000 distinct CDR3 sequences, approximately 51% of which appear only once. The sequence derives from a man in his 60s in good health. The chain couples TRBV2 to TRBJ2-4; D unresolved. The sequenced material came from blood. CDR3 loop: CASSDFGPKYF. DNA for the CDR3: TGTGCCAGCAGTGATTTCGGTCCCAAGTACTTC.